Listed below are T cell receptor beta chains from one sample, sequenced in a study of radiotherapy plus CTLA-4 blockade in lung cancer. The assay was immunoSEQ multiplex PCR, and TCRdb's table has in-frame clones only and misses some. The sample has 35,000 to 55,000 clones, roughly 80% seen once; the top ten hold approximately 2.6%. The specimen comprised peripheral blood, sampled from a patient treated with radiotherapy plus ipilimumab. The source is a human donor with non-small cell lung cancer whose response to radiotherapy plus ipilimumab could not be evaluated. Each CDR3 is given with its conserved first and last residue. D genes are given only for firm matches. Size is stated for part of the rows, as once, few or many counts, or as a class when the clone is expanded.

J gene | V gene | clone size | D gene | CDR3 protein | CDR3 DNA
TRBJ1-2 | TRBV5-1 | - | - | CASGQEPNYGYTF | TGCGCCAGCGGGCAGGAACCCAACTATGGCTACACCTTC
TRBJ2-2 | TRBV7-3 | - | TRBD1 | CASTGTGANTGELFF | TGTGCCAGCACCGGGACAGGAGCTAACACCGGGGAGCTGTTTTTT
TRBJ1-6 | TRBV7-3 | - | TRBD1 | CASSNRDRGFGSPLHF | TGTGCCAGCAGCAACCGGGACAGGGGGTTTGGATCACCCCTCCACTTT
TRBJ2-7 | TRBV11-2 | - | - | CASSQPGTAVYEQYF | TGTGCCAGCAGCCAACCCGGGACTGCGGTCTACGAGCAGTACTTC
TRBJ2-7 | TRBV9 | - | TRBD2 | CASSVGAGVHYEQYF | TGTGCCAGCAGCGTAGGCGCGGGAGTACACTACGAGCAGTACTTC
TRBJ2-5 | TRBV2 | few | - | CASSEGGRETQYF | TGTGCCAGCAGTGAGGGAGGACGGGAGACCCAGTACTTC
TRBJ1-2 | TRBV5-4 | - | TRBD1 | CASSSRDRGNYGYTF | TGTGCCAGCAGCTCCAGGGACAGGGGGAACTATGGCTACACCTTC
TRBJ1-4 | TRBV5-3 | - | - | CARSLAAGNEKLFF | TGTGCCAGAAGCTTGGCCGCAGGGAATGAAAAACTGTTTTTT
TRBJ2-3 | TRBV28 | - | TRBD2 | CASNSGLAGGTDTQYF | TGTGCCAGCAACTCGGGACTAGCGGGAGGCACAGATACGCAGTATTTT
TRBJ1-1 | TRBV7-9 | - | - | CASSGTQGPAEAFF | TGTGCCAGCAGCGGAACACAGGGACCCGCTGAAGCTTTCTTT
TRBJ1-5 | TRBV6-6 | - | - | CASSYSRAQPQHF | TGTGCCAGCAGTTACTCGAGGGCTCAGCCCCAGCATTTT